This TCR beta chain was captured by sequencing in a study of T cells in tumors after PD-1 blockade. The data were produced by immunoSEQ multiplex PCR, yet TCRdb's version contains in-frame clones alone and is incomplete. The table includes approximately 45,000 clones, 70% to 85% detected once. Trimming pared 3 bases from V and 4 bases from J, leaving 3 bases between. The V gene's germline CDR1 is KGHSH and CDR2 LQKENI. This CDR3 region has 11 residues. The sequence was collected from a human donor with advanced basal cell or squamous cell carcinoma (not recorded which). Sequenced here: PBMCs, sampled before anti-PD-1 therapy. The J gene is TRBJ2-5, the V gene TRBV18; D uncertain. The CDR3 sequence: CASSPGETQYF. Here the CDR3 DNA reads TGTGCCAGCTCACCGGGAGAGACCCAGTACTTC.